This T cell receptor (beta chain) comes out of a study of cytomegalovirus exposure and HLA in healthy donors. Study information: In terms of ancestry, the Caucasian-associated cluster contained about four fifths of the 300 to 400 genotyped donors.

V was pared by 5 bases and J by 2 bases, with 12 bases between. The V gene's germline CDR1 is SGHTA and CDR2 FQGNSA. The length of the CDR3 is 14 residues. The PCR used 60 Vbeta and 13 Jbeta primers. Measured with immunoSEQ multiplex PCR; TCRdb has only the in-frame clones, and not every one. The sample contains about 130,000 clones, 65% to 90% of which appear only once. This clone was seen just once. Its antigen is unidentified. The study's findings and limits: A few of the chains that were CMV-associated were confirmed in vitro to be specific for CMV antigens. High sensitivity and specificity were reportedly achieved when the classifier diagnosed cytomegalovirus status.

The rearrangement links TRBV7-2 to TRBJ2-5, with D perhaps matching TRBD1 (6 bases). The source of this sequence is a male donor in good health and CMV-seropositive. The sequenced sample consisted of PBMCs. Written as DNA, the CDR3 is TGTGCCAGCAGCCTGACCGGACAGCAAGAGACCCAGTACTTC. Encoded protein: CASSLTGQQETQYF. The variable domain in full, with the rest retrieved from reference TRBV7-2 and TRBJ2-5, is GAGVSQSPSNKVTEKGKDVELRCDPISGHTALYWYRQSLGQGLEFLIYFQGNSAPDKSGLPSDRFSAERTGGSVSTLTIQRTQQEDSAVYLCASSLTGQQETQYFGPGTRLLVL.